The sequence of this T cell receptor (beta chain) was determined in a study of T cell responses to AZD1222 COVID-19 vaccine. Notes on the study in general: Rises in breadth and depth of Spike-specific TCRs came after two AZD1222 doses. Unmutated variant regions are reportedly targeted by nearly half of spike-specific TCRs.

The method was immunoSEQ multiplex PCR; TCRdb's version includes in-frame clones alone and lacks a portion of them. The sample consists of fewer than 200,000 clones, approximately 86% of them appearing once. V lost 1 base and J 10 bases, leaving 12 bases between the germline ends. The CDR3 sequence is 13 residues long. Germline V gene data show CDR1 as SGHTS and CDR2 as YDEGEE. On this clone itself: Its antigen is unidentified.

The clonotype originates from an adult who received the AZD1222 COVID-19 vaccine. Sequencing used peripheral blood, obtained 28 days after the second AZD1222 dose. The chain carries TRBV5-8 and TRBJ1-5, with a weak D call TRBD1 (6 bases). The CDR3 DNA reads TGTGCCAGCAGCTTGAGGGGGTGGACCCCCCAGCATTTT. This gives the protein CASSLRGWTPQHF.